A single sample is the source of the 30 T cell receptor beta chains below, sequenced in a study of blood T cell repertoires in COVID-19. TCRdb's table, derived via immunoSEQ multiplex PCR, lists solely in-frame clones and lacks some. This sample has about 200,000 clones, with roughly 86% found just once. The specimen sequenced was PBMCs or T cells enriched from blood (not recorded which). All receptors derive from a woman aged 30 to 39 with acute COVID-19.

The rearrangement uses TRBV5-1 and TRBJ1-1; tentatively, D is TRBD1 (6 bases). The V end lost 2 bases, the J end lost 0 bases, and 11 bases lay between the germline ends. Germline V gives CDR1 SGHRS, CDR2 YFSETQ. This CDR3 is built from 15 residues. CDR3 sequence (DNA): TGCGCCAGCAGCTTCGAGGGGGGGTTGAACACTGAAGCTTTCTTT. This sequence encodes CASSFEGGLNTEAFF.

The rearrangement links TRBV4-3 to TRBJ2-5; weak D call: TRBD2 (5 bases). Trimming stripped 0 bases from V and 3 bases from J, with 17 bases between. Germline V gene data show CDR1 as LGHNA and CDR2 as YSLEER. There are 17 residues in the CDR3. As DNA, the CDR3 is TGCGCCAGCAGCCAAGACCCGCCGGGGAATCGAAAAGAGACCCAGTACTTC. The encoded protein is CASSQDPPGNRKETQYF.

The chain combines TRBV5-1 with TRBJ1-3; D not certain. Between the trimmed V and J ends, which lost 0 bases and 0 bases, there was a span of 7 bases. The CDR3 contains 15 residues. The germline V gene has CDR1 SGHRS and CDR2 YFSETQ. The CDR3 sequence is CASSLGGDSGNTIYF. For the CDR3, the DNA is TGCGCCAGCAGCTTGGGCGGGGACTCTGGAAACACCATATATTTT.

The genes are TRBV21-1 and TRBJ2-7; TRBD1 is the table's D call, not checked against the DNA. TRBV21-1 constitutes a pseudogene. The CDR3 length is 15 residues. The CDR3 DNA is TGTGCCAGCAGCAAAGCAAACGACAGTCTCTACGAGCAGTACTTC. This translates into CASSKANDSLYEQYF.

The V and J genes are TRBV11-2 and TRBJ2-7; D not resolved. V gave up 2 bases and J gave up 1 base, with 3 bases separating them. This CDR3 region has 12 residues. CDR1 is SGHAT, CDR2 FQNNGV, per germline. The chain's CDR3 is CASSLISYEQYF. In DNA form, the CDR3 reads TGTGCCAGCAGCTTAATATCCTACGAGCAGTACTTC.

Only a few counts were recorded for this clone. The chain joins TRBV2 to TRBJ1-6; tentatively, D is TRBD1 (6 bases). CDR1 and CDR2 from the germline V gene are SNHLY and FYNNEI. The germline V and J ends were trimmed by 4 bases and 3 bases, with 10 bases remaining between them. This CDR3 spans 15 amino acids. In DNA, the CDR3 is TGTGCCAGCAGTGGGACAGAACTCTATAATTCACCCCTCCACTTT. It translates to CASSGTELYNSPLHF.

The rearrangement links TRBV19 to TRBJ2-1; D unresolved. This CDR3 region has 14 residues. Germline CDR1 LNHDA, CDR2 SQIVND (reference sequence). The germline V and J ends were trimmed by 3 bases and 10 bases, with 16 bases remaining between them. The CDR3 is CASSINYSTMEQFF. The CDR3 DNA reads TGTGCCAGTAGTATCAACTACTCTACAATGGAGCAGTTCTTC.

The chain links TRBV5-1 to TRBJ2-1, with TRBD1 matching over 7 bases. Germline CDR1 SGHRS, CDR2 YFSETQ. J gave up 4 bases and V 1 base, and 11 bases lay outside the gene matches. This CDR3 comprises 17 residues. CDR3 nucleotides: TGCGCCAGCAGCTTGCGGTCAACAGGGGCTTTATACAATGAGCAGTTCTTC. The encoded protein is CASSLRSTGALYNEQFF.

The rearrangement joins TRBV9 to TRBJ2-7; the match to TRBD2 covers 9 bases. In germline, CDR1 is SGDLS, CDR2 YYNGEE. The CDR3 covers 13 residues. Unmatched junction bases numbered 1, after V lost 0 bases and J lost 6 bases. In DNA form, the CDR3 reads TGTGCCAGCAGCGTAGGTAGCGGGGGCGAGCAGTACTTC. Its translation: CASSVGSGGEQYF.

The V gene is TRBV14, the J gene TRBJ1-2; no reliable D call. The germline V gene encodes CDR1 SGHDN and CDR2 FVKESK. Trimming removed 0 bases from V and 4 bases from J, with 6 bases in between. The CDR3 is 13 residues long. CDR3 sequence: CASSQDAFYGYTF. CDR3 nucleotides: TGTGCCAGCAGCCAAGATGCGTTCTATGGCTACACCTTC.

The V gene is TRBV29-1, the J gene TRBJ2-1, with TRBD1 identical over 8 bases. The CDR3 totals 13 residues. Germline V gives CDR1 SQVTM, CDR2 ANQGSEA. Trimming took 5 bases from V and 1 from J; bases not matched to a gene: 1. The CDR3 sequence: CSVRTGSYNEQFF. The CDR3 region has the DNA TGCAGCGTTAGGACAGGGTCCTACAATGAGCAGTTCTTC.

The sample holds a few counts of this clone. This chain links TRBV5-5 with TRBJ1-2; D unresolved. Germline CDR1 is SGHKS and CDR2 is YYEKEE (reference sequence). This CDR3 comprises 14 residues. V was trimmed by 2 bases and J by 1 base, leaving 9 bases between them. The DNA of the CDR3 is TGTGCCAGCAGCTTACTACGGGTTAACTATGGCTACACCTTC. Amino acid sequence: CASSLLRVNYGYTF.

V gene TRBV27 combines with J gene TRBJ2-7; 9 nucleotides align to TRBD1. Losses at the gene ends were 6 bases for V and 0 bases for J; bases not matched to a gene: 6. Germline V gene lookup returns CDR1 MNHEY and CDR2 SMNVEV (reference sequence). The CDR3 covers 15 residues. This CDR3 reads CASRTTGGSSYEQYF. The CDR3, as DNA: TGTGCCAGCAGGACGACAGGGGGTAGCTCCTACGAGCAGTACTTC.

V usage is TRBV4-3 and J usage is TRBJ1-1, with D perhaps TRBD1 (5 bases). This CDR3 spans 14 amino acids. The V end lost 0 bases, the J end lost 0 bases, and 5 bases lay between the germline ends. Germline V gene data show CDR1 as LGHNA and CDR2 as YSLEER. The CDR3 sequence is CASSQDRVNTEAFF. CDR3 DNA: TGCGCCAGCAGCCAAGACAGGGTGAACACTGAAGCTTTCTTT.

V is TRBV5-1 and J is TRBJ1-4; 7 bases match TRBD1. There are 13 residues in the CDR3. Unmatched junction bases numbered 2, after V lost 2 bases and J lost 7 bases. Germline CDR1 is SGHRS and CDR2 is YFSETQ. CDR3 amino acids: CASSLQGSEKLFF. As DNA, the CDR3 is TGCGCCAGCAGCTTACAGGGGAGTGAAAAACTGTTTTTT.

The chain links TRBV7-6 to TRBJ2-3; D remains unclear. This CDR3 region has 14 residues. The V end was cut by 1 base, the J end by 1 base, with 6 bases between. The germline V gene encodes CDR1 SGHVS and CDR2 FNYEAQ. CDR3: CASSLGQGTDTQYF. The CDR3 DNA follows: TGTGCCAGCAGCTTAGGTCAGGGCACAGATACGCAGTATTTT. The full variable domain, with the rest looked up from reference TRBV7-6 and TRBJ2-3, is GAGVSQSPRYKVTKRGQDVALRCDPISGHVSLYWYRQALGQGPEFLTYFNYEAQQDKSGLPNDRFSAERPEGSISTLTIQRTEQRDSAMYRCASSLGQGTDTQYFGPGTRLTVL.

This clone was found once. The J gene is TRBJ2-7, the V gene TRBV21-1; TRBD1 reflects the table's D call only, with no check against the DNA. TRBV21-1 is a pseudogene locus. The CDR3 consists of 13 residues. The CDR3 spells CASSNDREREQYF. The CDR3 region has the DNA TGTGCCAGCAGCAATGACAGGGAGCGCGAGCAGTACTTC.

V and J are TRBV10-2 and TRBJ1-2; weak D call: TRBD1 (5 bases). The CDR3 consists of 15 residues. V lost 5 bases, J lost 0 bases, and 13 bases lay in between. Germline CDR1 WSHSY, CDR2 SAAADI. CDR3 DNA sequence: TGCGCCAGCAGTACGCCCGGCAGGGCTAACTATGGCTACACCTTC. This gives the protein CASSTPGRANYGYTF.

CDR3 in DNA: TGTGCCAGCAGCCCGCCGACAGGGGCCTACGAGCAGTACTTC. The encoded protein is CASSPPTGAYEQYF. The chain employs TRBV7-8 and TRBJ2-7, with TRBD1 matching over 8 bases. Per germline, CDR1 SGHVS and CDR2 FQNEAQ. The J segment lost 2 bases and the V segment lost 5 bases, leaving 5 bases of the junction unmatched. The CDR3 length is 14 residues.

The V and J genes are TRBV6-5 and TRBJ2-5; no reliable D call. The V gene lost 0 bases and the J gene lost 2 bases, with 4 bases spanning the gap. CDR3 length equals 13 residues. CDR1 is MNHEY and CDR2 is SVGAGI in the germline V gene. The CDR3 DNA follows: TGTGCCAGCAGTTACTCCCAGCAAGAGACCCAGTACTTC. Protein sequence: CASSYSQQETQYF.

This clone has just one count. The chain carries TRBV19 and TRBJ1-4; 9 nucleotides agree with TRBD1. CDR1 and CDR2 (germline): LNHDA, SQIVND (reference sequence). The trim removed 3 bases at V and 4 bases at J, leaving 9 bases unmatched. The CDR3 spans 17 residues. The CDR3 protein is CASSMIGQGINNEKLFF. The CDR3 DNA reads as TGTGCCAGTAGTATGATCGGACAGGGGATCAATAATGAAAAACTGTTTTTT.

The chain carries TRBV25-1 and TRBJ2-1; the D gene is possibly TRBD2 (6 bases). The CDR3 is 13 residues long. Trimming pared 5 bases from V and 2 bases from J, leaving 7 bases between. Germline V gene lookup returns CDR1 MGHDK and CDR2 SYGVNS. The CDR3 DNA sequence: TGTGCCAGCAGTATAGCGGCCTACAATGAGCAGTTCTTC. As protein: CASSIAAYNEQFF.

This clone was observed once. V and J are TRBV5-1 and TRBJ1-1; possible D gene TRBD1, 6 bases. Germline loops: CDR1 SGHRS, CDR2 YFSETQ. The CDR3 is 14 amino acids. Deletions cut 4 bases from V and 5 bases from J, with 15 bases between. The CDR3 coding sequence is TGCGCCAGCAGCCCCAGACAGGCATGGACTGAAGCTTTCTTT. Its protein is CASSPRQAWTEAFF.

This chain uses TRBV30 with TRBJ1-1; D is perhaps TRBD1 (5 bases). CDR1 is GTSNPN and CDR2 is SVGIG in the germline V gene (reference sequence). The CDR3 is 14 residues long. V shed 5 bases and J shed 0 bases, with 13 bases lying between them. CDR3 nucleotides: TGTGCCTGGGGTTCCCAGGGTGTGAACACTGAAGCTTTCTTT. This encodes CAWGSQGVNTEAFF.

This CDR3 reads CASSPGPGELFF. CDR3 sequence (DNA): TGTGCCAGTAGTCCAGGCCCCGGGGAGCTGTTTTTT. The chain recombines TRBV19 with TRBJ2-2; the D is unclear. The CDR3 length is 12 residues. From germline, CDR1 is LNHDA and CDR2 SQIVND (reference sequence). Trimming left V 5 bases short and J 6 bases short, with 7 bases between.

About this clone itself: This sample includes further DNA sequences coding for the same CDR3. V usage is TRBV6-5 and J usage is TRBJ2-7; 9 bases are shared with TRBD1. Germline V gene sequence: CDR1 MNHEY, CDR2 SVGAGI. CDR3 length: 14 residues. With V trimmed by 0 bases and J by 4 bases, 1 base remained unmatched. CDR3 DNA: TGTGCCAGCAGTTACTCGGGACAGGGTTACGAGCAGTACTTC. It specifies CASSYSGQGYEQYF.

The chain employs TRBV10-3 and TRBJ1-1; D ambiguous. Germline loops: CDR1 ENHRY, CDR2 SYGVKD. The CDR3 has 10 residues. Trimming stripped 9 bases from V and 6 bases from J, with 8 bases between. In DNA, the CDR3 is TGTGCCATTCGTGGGCCTGAAGCTTTCTTT. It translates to CAIRGPEAFF.

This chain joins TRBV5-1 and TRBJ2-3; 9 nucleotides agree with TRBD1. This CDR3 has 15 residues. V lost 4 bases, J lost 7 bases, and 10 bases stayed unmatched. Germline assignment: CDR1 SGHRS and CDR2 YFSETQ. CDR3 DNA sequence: TGCGCCAGCAGCCCTACAGGGGGCAAGACGTATACGCAGTATTTT. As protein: CASSPTGGKTYTQYF.

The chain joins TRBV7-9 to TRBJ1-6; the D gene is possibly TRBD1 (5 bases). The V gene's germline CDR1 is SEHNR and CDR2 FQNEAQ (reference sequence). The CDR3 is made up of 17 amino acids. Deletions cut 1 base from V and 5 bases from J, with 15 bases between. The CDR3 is CASSLGLAGYHNSPLHF. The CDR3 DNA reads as TGTGCCAGCAGCTTAGGGTTGGCAGGGTATCATAATTCACCCCTCCACTTT.

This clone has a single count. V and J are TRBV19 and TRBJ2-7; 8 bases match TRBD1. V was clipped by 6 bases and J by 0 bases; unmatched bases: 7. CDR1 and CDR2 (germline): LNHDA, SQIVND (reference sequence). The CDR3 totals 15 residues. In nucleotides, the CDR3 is TGTGCCAGTAGCCGGGACAGGACCCTCTCCTACGAGCAGTACTTC. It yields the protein CASSRDRTLSYEQYF.